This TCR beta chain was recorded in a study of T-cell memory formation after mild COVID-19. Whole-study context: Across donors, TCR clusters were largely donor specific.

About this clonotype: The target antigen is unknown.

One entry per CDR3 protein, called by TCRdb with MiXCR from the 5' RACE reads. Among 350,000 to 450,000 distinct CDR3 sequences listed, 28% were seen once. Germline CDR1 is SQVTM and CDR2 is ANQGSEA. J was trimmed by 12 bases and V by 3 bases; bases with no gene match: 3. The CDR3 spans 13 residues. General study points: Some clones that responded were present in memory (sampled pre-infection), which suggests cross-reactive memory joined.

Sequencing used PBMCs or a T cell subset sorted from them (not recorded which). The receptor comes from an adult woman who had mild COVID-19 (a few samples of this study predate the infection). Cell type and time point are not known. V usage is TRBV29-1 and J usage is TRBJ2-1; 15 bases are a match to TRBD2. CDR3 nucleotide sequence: TGCAGCGTTGATGGACTAGCGGGGGGGTGGCAGTTCTTC. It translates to CSVDGLAGGWQFF.